This T cell receptor (beta chain) originates from a study of blood T cell repertoires in COVID-19. Study details: Acute-phase and convalescent COVID-19 samples originated in the United States, Italy and Spain. T cells, B-cell-depleted T cells, or PBMCs provided the cDNA or gDNA that served as material.

The CDR3 totals 17 residues. CDR1 and CDR2 from the germline V gene are LNHNV and YYDKDF (reference sequence). Sequenced by immunoSEQ multiplex PCR; TCRdb stores in-frame clones only, minus some. This sample yields fewer than 300,000 clones, of which roughly 87% are seen a single time; 13% belongs to the top ten. With regard to this clone: Relative to the germline gene, one junction end is altered; a read error may explain this.

Material for sequencing was peripheral blood. This TCR was recovered from a human donor in a cohort sampled during active COVID-19. The J gene is TRBJ2-5, the V gene TRBV15; 8 bases align to TRBD2. This CDR3 reads CATSRERVAGPFRTQYF. The CDR3, as DNA: TGTGCCACCAGCCGAGAGCGAGTAGCGGGACCGTTTCGGACCCAGTACTTC.